One sample yielded the 15 T cell receptor beta chains listed below, sequenced in a study of blood T cell repertoires in COVID-19. Generated by immunoSEQ multiplex PCR, the TCRdb table keeps only in-frame clones and is missing some. The sample includes about 98,000 clones, 70% to 85% of them seen just once. Sequencing was performed on peripheral blood. Receptors were obtained from a man aged 70-80 years with active or convalescent COVID-19.

The chain employs TRBV10-3 and TRBJ1-6, with TRBD1 matching 10 bases. The V segment lost 6 bases and the J segment 7 bases; nucleotides outside the gene matches: 0. The CDR3 length is 13 residues. The germline CDR1 and CDR2 sequences are ENHRY and SYGVKD. The CDR3 protein is CAIRGQGNSPLHF. The CDR3 DNA sequence: TGTGCCATCAGGGGACAGGGGAATTCACCCCTCCACTTT.

This chain connects TRBV7-9 to TRBJ2-7; 7 nucleotides agree with TRBD1. V was clipped by 3 bases and J by 5 bases; unmatched bases: 4. The CDR3 loop spans 13 amino acids. From germline, CDR1 is SEHNR and CDR2 FQNEAQ (reference sequence). CDR3 sequence: CASSLGQSHEQYF. In nucleotides, the CDR3 is TGTGCCAGCAGCTTGGGACAGTCCCACGAGCAGTACTTC. The whole variable domain, filled in from reference TRBV7-9 and TRBJ2-7, reads DTGVSQNPRHKITKRGQNVTFRCDPISEHNRLYWYRQTLGQGPEFLTYFQNEAQLEKSRLLSDRFSAERPKGSFSTLEIQRTEQGDSAMYLCASSLGQSHEQYFGPGTRLTVT.

This clone has only a few counts. V usage is TRBV19 and J usage is TRBJ1-3, with no clear D. CDR3 length equals 16 residues. The V end lost 7 bases, the J end lost 0 bases, and 16 bases lay between the germline ends. CDR1 and CDR2 from the germline V gene are LNHDA and SQIVND (reference sequence). CDR3 sequence: CASNLGGSLSGNTIYF. The CDR3 bases are TGTGCCAGTAATCTAGGAGGCAGTCTCTCTGGAAACACCATATATTTT.

This CDR3 reads CASSVAGAVNTIYF. As DNA, the CDR3 is TGTGCCAGCAGCGTAGCAGGGGCAGTAAACACCATATATTTT. The gene calls are TRBV9 and TRBJ1-3, with D tentatively TRBD1 (6 bases). The CDR3 is made up of 14 amino acids. Per the germline V gene, CDR1 is SGDLS and CDR2 is YYNGEE. V shed 0 bases and J shed 6 bases, with 10 bases lying between them.

This clone was found once. This rearrangement joins TRBV27 to TRBJ2-7; no firm D call. Trimming left V 5 bases short and J 2 bases short, with 10 bases between. Germline CDR1 and CDR2: MNHEY and SMNVEV (reference sequence). The CDR3 consists of 13 residues. CDR3 sequence reads: CASSQYTTYEQYF. CDR3 sequence (DNA): TGTGCCAGCAGTCAGTATACGACCTACGAGCAGTACTTC.

The chain has TRBV10-2 and TRBJ2-3; maybe TRBD2 (5 bases). Germline assignment: CDR1 WSHSY and CDR2 SAAADI. This CDR3 has 14 residues. Trimming took off 10 bases at V and 2 bases at J, with 16 bases between the two ends. CDR3 bases: TGCGCCACAACAGTCCCGAGGGACACAGATACGCAGTATTTT. Translating it yields CATTVPRDTDTQYF.

This chain joins TRBV10-1 and TRBJ1-1, with D maybe TRBD1 (5 bases). With 3 bases removed from V and 4 bases from J, the gap between germline ends came to 9 bases. Germline V CDR1 and CDR2: WNHNN, SYGVQD (reference sequence). The CDR3 runs 13 residues. CDR3 sequence (DNA): TGCGCCAGCAGTGACCAGGGCGGCACTGAAGCTTTCTTT. It encodes CASSDQGGTEAFF.

The chain uses TRBV5-1 and TRBJ2-3, with TRBD2 matching over 15 bases. There are 18 residues in the CDR3. The germline CDR1 and CDR2 sequences are SGHRS and YFSETQ. The V segment lost 3 bases and the J segment 0 bases; nucleotides outside the gene matches: 5. This CDR3 is CASSSGTSGGPSTDTQYF. The CDR3 DNA is TGCGCCAGCAGCTCCGGGACTAGCGGGGGGCCGAGCACAGATACGCAGTATTTT.

The V and J genes are TRBV5-1 and TRBJ2-2; 8 bases align to TRBD1. CDR1 is SGHRS, CDR2 YFSETQ, per germline. The CDR3 is 15 residues long. The junction had 2 bases not matched to a gene; V was cut back by 4 bases and J by 0 bases. In nucleotides, the CDR3 is TGCGCCAGCAGCCTACAGGGGGCGAACACCGGGGAGCTGTTTTTT. Translating it yields CASSLQGANTGELFF.

This clone is large within its sample. V and J are TRBV5-6 and TRBJ2-7, with D possibly matching TRBD2 (6 bases). Trimming removed 0 bases from V and 2 bases from J, with 15 bases in between. CDR1 and CDR2 from the germline V gene are SGHDT and YYEEEE. This CDR3 spans 16 amino acids. CDR3 sequence reads: CASSLAAAGPPYEQYF. Written as DNA, the CDR3 is TGTGCCAGCAGCTTGGCCGCGGCGGGGCCTCCCTACGAGCAGTACTTC. Filled out from reference TRBV5-6 and TRBJ2-7, the complete variable domain reads DAGVTQSPTHLIKTRGQQVTLRCSPKSGHDTVSWYQQALGQGPQFIFQYYEEEERQRGNFPDRFSGHQFPNYSSELNVNALLLGDSALYLCASSLAAAGPPYEQYFGPGTRLTVT.

At least ten counts were recorded for this clone. The chain combines TRBV5-1 with TRBJ2-2, with a weak D call TRBD1 (5 bases). CDR3 size: 15 residues. Germline CDR1 reads SGHRS; CDR2 reads YFSETQ. The germline V and J ends were trimmed by 4 bases and 0 bases, with 10 bases remaining between them. The CDR3 sequence is CASSTLTANTGELFF. CDR3 in DNA: TGCGCCAGCAGCACTTTGACAGCGAACACCGGGGAGCTGTTTTTT.

The chain couples TRBV5-1 to TRBJ2-7, with TRBD2 identical over 10 bases. Trimming took 6 bases from V and 2 from J; bases not matched to a gene: 5. The germline V gene encodes CDR1 SGHRS and CDR2 YFSETQ. The CDR3 loop spans 14 amino acids. Here the CDR3 reads CASMSGGAAYEQYF. The CDR3 nucleotides read TGCGCCAGCATGAGCGGGGGGGCCGCCTACGAGCAGTACTTC.

This clone was recorded once. This rearrangement joins TRBV7-6 to TRBJ2-7, with TRBD1 matching 9 bases. The V gene's germline CDR1 is SGHVS and CDR2 FNYEAQ. V shed 8 bases, J shed 6 bases, and the junction held 8 bases outside the gene matches. CDR3 length equals 13 residues. In DNA form, the CDR3 reads TGTGCCAGCTCGTCGGGACAGGGCTTCGAGCAGTACTTC. Translation: CASSSGQGFEQYF.

The V call is TRBV7-8, the J call TRBJ1-1; the D is unclear. Germline lookup yields CDR1 SGHVS and CDR2 FQNEAQ. This CDR3 region has 15 residues. Trimming cost V 5 bases and J 1 base, with 14 bases left between them. The CDR3 nucleotides read TGTGCCAGCAGCCCAACATCCCGGGGGAACACTGAAGCTTTCTTT. Its translation: CASSPTSRGNTEAFF.

V and J are TRBV18 and TRBJ1-1; 12 nucleotides agree with TRBD1. The germline CDR1 and CDR2 sequences are KGHSH and LQKENI. CDR3 length: 14 amino acids. Unmatched junction bases numbered 3, after V lost 3 bases and J lost 7 bases. The CDR3 DNA is TGTGCCAGCTCACCTGGGACAGGGGGCTTTGAAGCTTTCTTT. It encodes CASSPGTGGFEAFF.